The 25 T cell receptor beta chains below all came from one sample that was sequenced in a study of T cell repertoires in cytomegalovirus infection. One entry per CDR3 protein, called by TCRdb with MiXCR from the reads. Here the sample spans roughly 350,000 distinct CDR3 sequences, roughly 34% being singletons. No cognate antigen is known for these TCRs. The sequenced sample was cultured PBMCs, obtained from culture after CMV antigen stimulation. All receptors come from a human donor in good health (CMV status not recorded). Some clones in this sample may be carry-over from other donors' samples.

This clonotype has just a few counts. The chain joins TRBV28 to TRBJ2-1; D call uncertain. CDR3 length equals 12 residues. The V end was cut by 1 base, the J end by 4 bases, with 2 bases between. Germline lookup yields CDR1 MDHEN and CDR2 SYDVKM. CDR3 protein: CASSLYYNEQFF. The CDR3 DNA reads TGTGCCAGCAGTTTATATTACAATGAGCAGTTCTTC.

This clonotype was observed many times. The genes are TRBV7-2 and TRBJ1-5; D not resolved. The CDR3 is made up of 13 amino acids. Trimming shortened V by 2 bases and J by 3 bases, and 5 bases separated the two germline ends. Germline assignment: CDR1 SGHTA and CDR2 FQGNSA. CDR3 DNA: TGTGCCAGCAGCTTAAGGAACAATCAGCCCCAGCATTTT. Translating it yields CASSLRNNQPQHF. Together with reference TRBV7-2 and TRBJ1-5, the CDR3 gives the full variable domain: GAGVSQSPSNKVTEKGKDVELRCDPISGHTALYWYRQSLGQGLEFLIYFQGNSAPDKSGLPSDRFSAERTGGSVSTLTIQRTQQEDSAVYLCASSLRNNQPQHFGDGTRLSIL.

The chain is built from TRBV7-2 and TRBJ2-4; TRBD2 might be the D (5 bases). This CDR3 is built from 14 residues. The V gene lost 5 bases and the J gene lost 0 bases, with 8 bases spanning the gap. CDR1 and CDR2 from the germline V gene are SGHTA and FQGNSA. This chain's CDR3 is CASSPGIAKNIQYF. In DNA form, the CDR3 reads TGTGCCAGCAGCCCGGGAATAGCCAAAAACATTCAGTACTTC.

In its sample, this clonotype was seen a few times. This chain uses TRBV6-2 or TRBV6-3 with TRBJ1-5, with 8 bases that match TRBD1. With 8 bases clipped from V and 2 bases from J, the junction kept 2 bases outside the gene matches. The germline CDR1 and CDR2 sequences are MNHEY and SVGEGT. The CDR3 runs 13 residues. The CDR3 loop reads CASLDRGNQPQHF. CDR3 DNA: TGTGCCAGCCTGGACAGGGGCAATCAGCCCCAGCATTTT.

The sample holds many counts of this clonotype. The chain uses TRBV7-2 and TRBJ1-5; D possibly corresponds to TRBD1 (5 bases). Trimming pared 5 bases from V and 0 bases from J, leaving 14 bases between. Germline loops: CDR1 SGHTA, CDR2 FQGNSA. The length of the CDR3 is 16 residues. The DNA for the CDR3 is TGTGCCAGCAGCCTGACAGCGCCCAGTAGCAATCAGCCCCAGCATTTT. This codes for CASSLTAPSSNQPQHF.

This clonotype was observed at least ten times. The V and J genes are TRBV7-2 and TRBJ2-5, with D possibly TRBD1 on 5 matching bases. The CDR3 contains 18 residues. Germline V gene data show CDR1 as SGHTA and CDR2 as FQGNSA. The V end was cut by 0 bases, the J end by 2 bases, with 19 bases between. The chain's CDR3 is CASSLAAARVPLQETQYF. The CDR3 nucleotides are TGTGCCAGCAGCTTAGCCGCGGCCAGGGTCCCACTACAAGAGACCCAGTACTTC.

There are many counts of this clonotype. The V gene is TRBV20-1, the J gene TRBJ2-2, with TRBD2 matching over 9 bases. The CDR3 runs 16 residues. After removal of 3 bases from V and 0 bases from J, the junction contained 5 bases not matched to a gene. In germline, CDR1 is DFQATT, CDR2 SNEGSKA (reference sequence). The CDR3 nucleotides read TGCAGTGCTAGTAAAGCGGGAGGCGCGAACACCGGGGAGCTGTTTTTT. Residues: CSASKAGGANTGELFF.

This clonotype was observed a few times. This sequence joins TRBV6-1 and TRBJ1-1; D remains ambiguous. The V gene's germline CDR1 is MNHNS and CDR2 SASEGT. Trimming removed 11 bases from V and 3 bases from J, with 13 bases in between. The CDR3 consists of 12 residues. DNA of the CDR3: TGTGCCTCTCGGACCCTGGACACTGAAGCTTTCTTT. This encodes CASRTLDTEAFF.

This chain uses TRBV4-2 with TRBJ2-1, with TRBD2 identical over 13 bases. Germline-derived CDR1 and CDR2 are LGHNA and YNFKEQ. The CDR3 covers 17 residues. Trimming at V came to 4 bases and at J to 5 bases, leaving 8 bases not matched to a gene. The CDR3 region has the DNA TGTGCCAGCAGCCGCCTCTCAGGACTAGCGGGGGACAATGAGCAGTTCTTC. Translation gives CASSRLSGLAGDNEQFF.

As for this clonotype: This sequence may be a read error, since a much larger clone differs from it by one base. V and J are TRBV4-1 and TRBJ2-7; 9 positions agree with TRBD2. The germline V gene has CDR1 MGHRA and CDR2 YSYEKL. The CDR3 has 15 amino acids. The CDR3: CASRQTSGSSYEQYF. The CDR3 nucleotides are TGTGCCAGCCGCCAGACTAGCGGTAGCTCCTACGAGCAGTACTTC.

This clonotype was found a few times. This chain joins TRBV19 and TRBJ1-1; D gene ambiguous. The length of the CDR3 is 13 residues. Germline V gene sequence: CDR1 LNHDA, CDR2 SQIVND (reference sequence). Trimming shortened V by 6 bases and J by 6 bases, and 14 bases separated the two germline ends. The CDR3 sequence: CASRSRGRPEAFF. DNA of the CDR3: TGTGCCAGTAGATCTCGCGGACGCCCTGAAGCTTTCTTT.

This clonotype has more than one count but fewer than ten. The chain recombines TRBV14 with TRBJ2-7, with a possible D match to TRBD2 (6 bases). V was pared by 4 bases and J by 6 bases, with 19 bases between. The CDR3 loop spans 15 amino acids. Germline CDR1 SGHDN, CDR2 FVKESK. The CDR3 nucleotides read TGTGCCAGCAGCCGAATAATTAGCGGCGGTGGCGAGCAGTACTTC. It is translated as CASSRIISGGGEQYF.

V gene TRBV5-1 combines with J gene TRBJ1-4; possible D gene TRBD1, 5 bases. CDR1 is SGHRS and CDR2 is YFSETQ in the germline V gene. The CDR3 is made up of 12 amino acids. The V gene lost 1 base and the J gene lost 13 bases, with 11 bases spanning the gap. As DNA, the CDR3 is TGCGCCAGCAGCTTGCGGGGCGGCAGACTGTTTTTT. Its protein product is CASSLRGGRLFF.

The CDR3 here is CSQGARYNEQFF. The CDR3 DNA reads as TGCAGTCAGGGGGCTCGGTACAATGAGCAGTTCTTC. The J gene is TRBJ2-1, the V gene TRBV20-1; 8 nucleotides align to TRBD1. The trim removed 8 bases at V and 4 bases at J, leaving 4 bases unmatched. This CDR3 is 12 amino acids long. Germline V gene sequence: CDR1 DFQATT, CDR2 SNEGSKA (reference sequence).

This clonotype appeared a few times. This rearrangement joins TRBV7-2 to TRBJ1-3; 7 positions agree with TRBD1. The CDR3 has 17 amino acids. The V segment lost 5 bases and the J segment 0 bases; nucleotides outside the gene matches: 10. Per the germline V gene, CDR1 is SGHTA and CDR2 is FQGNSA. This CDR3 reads CASSAVDRTNSGNTIYF. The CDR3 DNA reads TGTGCCAGCAGCGCCGTGGACAGGACAAACTCTGGAAACACCATATATTTT.

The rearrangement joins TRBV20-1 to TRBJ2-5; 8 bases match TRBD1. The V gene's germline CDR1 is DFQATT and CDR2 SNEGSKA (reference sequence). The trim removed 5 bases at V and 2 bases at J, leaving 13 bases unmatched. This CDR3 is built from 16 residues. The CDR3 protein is CSAGSPRTGNQETQYF. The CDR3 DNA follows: TGCAGTGCTGGCAGTCCTAGGACAGGGAATCAAGAGACCCAGTACTTC.

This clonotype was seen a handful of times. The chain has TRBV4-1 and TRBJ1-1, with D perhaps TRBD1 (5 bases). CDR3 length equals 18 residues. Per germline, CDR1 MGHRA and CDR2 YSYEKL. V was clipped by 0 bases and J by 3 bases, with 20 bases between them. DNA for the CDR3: TGCGCCAGCAGCCAAGACCAAATTGGGGCCCAACCTCACACTGAAGCTTTCTTT. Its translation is CASSQDQIGAQPHTEAFF.

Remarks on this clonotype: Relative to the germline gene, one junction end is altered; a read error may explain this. CDR3 residues: CASTLQPGGSDQYF. The CDR3 DNA reads TGTGCCAGCACCTTACAGCCGGGGGGGTCGGACCAGTACTTC. The J gene is TRBJ2-5, the V gene TRBV11-2; 8 nucleotides line up with TRBD2. Germline V gene lookup returns CDR1 SGHAT and CDR2 FQNNGV. The CDR3 extends over 14 amino acids. The complete variable domain, with remaining parts taken from reference TRBV11-2 and TRBJ2-5, reads EAGVAQSPRYKIIEKRQSVAFWCNPISGHATLYWYQQILGQGPKLLIQFQNNGVVDDSQLPKDRFSAERLKGVDSTLKIQPAKLEDSAVYLCASTLQPGGSDQYFGPGTRLLVL.

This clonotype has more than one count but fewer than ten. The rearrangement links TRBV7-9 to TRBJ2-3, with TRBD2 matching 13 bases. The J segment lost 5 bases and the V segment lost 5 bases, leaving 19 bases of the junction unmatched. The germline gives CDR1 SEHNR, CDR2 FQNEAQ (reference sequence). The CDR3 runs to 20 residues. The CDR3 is CASSPEPQTSGRAARDTQYF. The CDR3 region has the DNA TGTGCCAGCAGCCCCGAACCCCAAACTAGCGGGAGGGCGGCCAGAGATACGCAGTATTTT.

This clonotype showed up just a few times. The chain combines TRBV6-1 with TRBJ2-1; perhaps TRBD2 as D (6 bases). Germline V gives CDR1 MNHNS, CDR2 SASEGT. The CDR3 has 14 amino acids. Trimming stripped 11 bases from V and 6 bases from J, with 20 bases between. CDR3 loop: CAGRDGGGVNEQFF. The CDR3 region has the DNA TGTGCCGGTCGGGACGGCGGAGGGGTCAATGAGCAGTTCTTC.

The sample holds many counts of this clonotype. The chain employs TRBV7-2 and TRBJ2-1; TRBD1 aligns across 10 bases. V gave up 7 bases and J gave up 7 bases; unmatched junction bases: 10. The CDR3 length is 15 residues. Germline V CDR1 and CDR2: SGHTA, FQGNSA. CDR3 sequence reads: CASMVTGGLQNEQFF. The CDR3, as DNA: TGTGCCAGCATGGTGACAGGGGGCCTTCAGAATGAGCAGTTCTTC.

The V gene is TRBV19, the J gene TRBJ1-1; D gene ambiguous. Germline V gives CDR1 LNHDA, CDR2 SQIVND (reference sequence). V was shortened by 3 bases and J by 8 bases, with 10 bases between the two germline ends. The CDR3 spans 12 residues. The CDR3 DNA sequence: TGTGCCAGTAGTATCGGGATTCGGGAAGCTTTCTTT. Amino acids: CASSIGIREAFF.

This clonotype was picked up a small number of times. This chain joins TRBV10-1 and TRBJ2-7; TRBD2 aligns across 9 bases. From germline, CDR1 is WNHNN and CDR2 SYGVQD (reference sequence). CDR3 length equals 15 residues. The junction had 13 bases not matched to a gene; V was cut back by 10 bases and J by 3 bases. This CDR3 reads CATDIRLAEHYEQYV. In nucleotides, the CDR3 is TGCGCCACCGACATAAGACTAGCGGAACACTACGAGCAGTACGTC.

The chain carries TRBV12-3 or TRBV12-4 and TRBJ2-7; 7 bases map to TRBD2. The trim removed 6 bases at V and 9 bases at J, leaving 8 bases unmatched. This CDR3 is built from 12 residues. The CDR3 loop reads CASSRRLAAQYF. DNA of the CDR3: TGTGCCAGCAGCCGCAGACTAGCAGCGCAGTACTTC.

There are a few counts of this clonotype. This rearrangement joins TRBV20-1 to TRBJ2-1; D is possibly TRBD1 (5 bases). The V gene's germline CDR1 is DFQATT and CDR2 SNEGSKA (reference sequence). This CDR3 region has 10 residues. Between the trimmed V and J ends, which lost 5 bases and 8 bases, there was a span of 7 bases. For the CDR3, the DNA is TGCAGTGCTCGCAGGGATGAGCAGTTCTTC. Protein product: CSARRDEQFF.